This T cell receptor beta chain originates from a study of T cell clonality in common variable immunodeficiency. Ten or more counts support this clone. The antigen is unknown. The DNA ends 3 residues before the CDR3 does, and the rest of the CDR3 is filled in from the germline J gene. Other DNA sequences in this specimen translate into the identical CDR3. Blood samples were heparinized, about 4.5 to 9 ml per donor. Whole-study results and caveats: CVID subjects had higher TCRbeta clonality than healthy controls, most marked in about a third. Links between repertoire features and CVID complications were heterogeneity-limited. Fewer deletions and N-nucleotide insertions were reportedly seen in common variable immunodeficiency TCR beta sequences.

Germline V gives CDR1 SGHDT, CDR2 YYEEEE. The V end was cut by 0 bases, the J end by 9 bases, with 7 bases between. There are 13 residues in the CDR3. The method was immunoSEQ multiplex PCR; TCRdb's version includes in-frame clones alone and lacks a portion of them. Observed in the sample are around 57,000 clones, none of them singletons. V and J are TRBV5-6 and TRBJ1-6, with unresolved D. This sequence originates from a person between 18 and 75 years old in good health. Sequencing was done on a sample of peripheral blood mononuclear cells. This chain's CDR3 is CASSLDLSSPLHF. The DNA read from the CDR3 is TGTGCCAGCAGCTTGGATCTCTCTTCACCC.